This T cell receptor (beta chain) was captured by sequencing in a study of T cell responses to AZD1222 COVID-19 vaccine. Study results and caveats: Increases in Spike-specific TCR breadth and depth were seen after two AZD1222 doses. Among spike-specific TCRs, nearly half reportedly target unmutated variant regions. Donors skewed white British and female; clonal diversity was possibly underestimated. Repertoire sampling occurred only after the peak T cell response.

Produced via immunoSEQ multiplex PCR; TCRdb's table is partial and in-frame only. The sample has 100,000 or so clones, around 84% seen once; the top ten hold around 1.5%. As for this clone: Its antigen is as yet unknown.

V gave up 8 bases and J gave up 1 base, with 11 bases separating them. This CDR3 is built from 13 residues. Germline V gene sequence: CDR1 SEHNR, CDR2 FQNEAQ (reference sequence). The chain uses TRBV7-9 and TRBJ1-1; D unclear. Sequences were derived from peripheral blood, sampled on day 0 of AZD1222 vaccination. This TCR was sampled from an adult in good health. CDR3: CASSPRRNTEAFF. CDR3 sequence (DNA): TGTGCCAGCTCCCCCAGAAGGAACACTGAAGCTTTCTTT.